This entry concerns a single T cell receptor beta chain. Its target is not known. This entry comes from a study of shared clonotypes between healthy human individuals. Across the whole study: Samples came from a couple of female and a few male donors aged 18 to 49. Study results and limitations: The four-donor shared clonotypes exceeded non-shared clonotypes in generation probability, with non-shared ones scoring lower. Expectations were that clonotype sharing among donors would be affected by sequencing depth.

CD45RO-negative, CCR7-selected cells formed the naive CD8 fraction, which excluded terminally differentiated effector memory CD45RA+ cells. From germline, CDR1 is LNHDA and CDR2 SQIVND (reference sequence). J gave up 2 bases and V 4 bases, and 14 bases lay outside the gene matches. The CDR3 covers 19 residues. A deep-level run was used for the assay. Sequencing was performed with immunoSEQ multiplex PCR; in TCRdb, only in-frame clones are kept and a portion is missing. The sample lists millions of clones; approximately 94% were seen once. The sequenced sample consisted of naive CD8+ T cells from PBMCs. The source is a young man in good health. Some clones in this sample may be carry-over from other donors' samples. This chain uses TRBV19 with TRBJ1-5; 10 positions agree with TRBD1. In DNA, the CDR3 is TGTGCCAGTAGTAACCTCCGGGACAGGGGAGGGTCGCGCAATCAGCCCCAGCATTTT. Translated: CASSNLRDRGGSRNQPQHF.